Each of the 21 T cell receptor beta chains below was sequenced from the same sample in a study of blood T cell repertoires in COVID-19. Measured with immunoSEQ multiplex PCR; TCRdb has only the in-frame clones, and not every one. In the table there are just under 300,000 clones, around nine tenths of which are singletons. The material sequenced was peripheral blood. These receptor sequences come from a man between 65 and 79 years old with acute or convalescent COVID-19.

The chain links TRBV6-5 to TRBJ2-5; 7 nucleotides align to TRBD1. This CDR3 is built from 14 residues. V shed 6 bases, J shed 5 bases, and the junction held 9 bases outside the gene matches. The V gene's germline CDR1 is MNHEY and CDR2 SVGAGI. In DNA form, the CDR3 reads TGTGCCAGCAGGCCGGGACAGCCCCCGGAGACCCAGTACTTC. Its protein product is CASRPGQPPETQYF.

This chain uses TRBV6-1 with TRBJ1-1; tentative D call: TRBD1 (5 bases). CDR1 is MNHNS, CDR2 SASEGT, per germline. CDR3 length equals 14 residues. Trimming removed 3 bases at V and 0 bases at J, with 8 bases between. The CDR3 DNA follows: TGTGCCAGCAGTGACCGACAGTTGAACACTGAAGCTTTCTTT. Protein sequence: CASSDRQLNTEAFF.

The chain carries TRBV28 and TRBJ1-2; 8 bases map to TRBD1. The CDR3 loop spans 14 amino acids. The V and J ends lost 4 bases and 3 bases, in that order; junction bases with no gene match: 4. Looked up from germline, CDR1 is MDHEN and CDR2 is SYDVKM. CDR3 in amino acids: CASSSGQGYYGYTF. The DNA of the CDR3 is TGTGCCAGCAGTTCTGGACAGGGATACTATGGCTACACCTTC.

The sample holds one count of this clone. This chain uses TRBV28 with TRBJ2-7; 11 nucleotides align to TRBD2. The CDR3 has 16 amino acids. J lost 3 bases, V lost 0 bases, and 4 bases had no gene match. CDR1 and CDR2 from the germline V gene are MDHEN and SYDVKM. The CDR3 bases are TGTGCCAGCAGTTTATGGGCTAGCGGGAGGTTCTACGAGCAGTACTTC. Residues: CASSLWASGRFYEQYF.

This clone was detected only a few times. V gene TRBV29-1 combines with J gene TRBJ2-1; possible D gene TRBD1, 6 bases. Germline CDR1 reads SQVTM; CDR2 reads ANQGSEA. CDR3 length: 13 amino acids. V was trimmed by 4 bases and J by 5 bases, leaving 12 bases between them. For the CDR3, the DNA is TGCAGCGTTGGGAACAGGGTCGACAATGAGCAGTTCTTC. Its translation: CSVGNRVDNEQFF.

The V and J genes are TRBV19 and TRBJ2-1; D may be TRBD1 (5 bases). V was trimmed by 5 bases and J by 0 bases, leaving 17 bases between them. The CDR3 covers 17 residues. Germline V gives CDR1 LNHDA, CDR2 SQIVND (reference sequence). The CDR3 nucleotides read TGTGCCAGTAGTTCAGGACCCAGGGCGAACTCCTACAATGAGCAGTTCTTC. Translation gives CASSSGPRANSYNEQFF.

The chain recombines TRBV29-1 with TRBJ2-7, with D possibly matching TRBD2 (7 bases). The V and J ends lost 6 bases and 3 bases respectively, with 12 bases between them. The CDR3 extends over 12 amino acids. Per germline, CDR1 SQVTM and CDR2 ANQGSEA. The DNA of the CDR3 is TGCAGCGTCTCGGGGGGCTTCTACGAGCAGTACTTC. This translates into CSVSGGFYEQYF.

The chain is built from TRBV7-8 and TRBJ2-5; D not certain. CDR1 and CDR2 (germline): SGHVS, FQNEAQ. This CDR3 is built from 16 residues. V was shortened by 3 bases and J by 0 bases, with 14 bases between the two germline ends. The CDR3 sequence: CASSLSSFSYQETQYF. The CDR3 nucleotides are TGTGCCAGCAGCTTGAGTAGCTTTTCGTACCAAGAGACCCAGTACTTC.

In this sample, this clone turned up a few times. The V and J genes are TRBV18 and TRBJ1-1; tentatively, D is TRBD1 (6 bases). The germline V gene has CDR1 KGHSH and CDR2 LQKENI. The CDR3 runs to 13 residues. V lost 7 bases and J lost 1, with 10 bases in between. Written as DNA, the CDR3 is TGTGCCAGCTTACGGGGACAGAACACTGAAGCTTTCTTT. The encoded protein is CASLRGQNTEAFF.

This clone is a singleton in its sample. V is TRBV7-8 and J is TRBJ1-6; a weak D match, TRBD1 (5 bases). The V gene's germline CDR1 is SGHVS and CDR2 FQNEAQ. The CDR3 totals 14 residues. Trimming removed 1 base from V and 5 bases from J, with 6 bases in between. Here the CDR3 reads CASSLGQHNSPLHF. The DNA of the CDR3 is TGTGCCAGCAGCTTAGGACAGCATAATTCACCCCTCCACTTT. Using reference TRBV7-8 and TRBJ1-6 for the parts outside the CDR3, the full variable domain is GAGVSQSPRYKVAKRGQDVALRCDPISGHVSLFWYQQALGQGPEFLTYFQNEAQLDKSGLPSDRFFAERPEGSVSTLKIQRTQQEDSAVYLCASSLGQHNSPLHFGNGTRLTVT.

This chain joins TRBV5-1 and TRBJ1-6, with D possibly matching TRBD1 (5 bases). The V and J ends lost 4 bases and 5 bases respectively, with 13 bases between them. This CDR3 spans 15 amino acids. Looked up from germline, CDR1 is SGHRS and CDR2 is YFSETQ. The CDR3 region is CASSHGPGDNSPLHF. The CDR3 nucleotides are TGCGCCAGCAGCCACGGACCGGGGGATAATTCACCCCTCCACTTT. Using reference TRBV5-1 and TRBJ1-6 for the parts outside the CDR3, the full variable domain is KAGVTQTPRYLIKTRGQQVTLSCSPISGHRSVSWYQQTPGQGLQFLFEYFSETQRNKGNFPGRFSGRQFSNSRSEMNVSTLELGDSALYLCASSHGPGDNSPLHFGNGTRLTVT.

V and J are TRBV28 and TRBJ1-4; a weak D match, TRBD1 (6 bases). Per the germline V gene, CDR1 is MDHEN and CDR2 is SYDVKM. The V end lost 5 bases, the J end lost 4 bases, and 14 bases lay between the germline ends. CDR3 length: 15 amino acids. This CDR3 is CASSAPGARNEKLFF. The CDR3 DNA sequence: TGTGCCAGCAGTGCCCCAGGGGCCCGTAATGAAAAACTGTTTTTT.

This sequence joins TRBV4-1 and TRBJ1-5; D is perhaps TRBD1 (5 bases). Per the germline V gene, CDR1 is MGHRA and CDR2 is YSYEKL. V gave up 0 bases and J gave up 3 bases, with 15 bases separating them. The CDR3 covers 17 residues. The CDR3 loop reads CASSQEGGRAYNQPQHF. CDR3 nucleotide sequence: TGCGCCAGCAGCCAAGAAGGTGGCAGGGCTTACAATCAGCCCCAGCATTTT.

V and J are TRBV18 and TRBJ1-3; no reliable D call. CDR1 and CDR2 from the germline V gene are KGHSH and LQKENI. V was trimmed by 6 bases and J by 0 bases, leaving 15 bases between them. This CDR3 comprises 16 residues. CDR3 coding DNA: TGTGCCAGCTCCGCAGGATCCCCGAGCTCTGGAAACACCATATATTTT. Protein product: CASSAGSPSSGNTIYF.

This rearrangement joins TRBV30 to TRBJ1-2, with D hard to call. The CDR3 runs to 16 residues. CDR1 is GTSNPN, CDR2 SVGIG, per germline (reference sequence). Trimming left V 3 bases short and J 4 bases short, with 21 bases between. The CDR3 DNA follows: TGTGCCTGGAGAACCCGGACTGCTACTGCGCCCTATGGCTACACCTTC. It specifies CAWRTRTATAPYGYTF. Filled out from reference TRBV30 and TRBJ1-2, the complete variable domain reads SQTIHQWPATLVQPVGSPLSLECTVEGTSNPNLYWYRQAAGRGLQLLFYSVGIGQISSEVPQNLSASRPQDRQFILSSKKLLLSDSGFYLCAWRTRTATAPYGYTFGSGTRLTVV.

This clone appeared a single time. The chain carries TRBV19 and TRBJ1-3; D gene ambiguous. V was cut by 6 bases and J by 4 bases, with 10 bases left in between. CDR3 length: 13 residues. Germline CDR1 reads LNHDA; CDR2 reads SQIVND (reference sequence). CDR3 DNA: TGTGCCAGTAGCCCCAGCGGAGGAAACACCATATATTTT. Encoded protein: CASSPSGGNTIYF.

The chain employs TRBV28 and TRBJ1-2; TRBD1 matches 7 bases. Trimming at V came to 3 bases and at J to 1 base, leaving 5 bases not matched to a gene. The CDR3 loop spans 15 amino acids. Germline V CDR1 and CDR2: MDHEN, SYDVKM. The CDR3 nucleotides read TGTGCCAGCAGTTTGGGGGGACAGAGTAACTATGGCTACACCTTC. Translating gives CASSLGGQSNYGYTF.

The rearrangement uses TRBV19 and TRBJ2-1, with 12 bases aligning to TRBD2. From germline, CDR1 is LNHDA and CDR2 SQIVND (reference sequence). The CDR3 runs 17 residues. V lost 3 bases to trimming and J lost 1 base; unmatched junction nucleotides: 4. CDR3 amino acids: CASSMASGRVSYNEQFF. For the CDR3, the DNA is TGTGCCAGTAGTATGGCTAGCGGGAGGGTGTCCTACAATGAGCAGTTCTTC.

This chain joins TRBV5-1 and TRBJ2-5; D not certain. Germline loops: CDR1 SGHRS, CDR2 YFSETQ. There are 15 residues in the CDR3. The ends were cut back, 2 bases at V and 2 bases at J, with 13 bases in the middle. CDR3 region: CASSLSGYRQETQYF. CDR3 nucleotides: TGCGCCAGCAGCTTATCCGGGTATCGGCAAGAGACCCAGTACTTC.

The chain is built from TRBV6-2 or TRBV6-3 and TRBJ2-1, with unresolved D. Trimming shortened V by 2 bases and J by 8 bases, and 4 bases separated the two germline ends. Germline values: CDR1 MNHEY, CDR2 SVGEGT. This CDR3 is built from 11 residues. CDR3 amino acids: CASSYGYEQFF. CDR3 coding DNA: TGTGCCAGCAGTTACGGCTATGAGCAGTTCTTC.

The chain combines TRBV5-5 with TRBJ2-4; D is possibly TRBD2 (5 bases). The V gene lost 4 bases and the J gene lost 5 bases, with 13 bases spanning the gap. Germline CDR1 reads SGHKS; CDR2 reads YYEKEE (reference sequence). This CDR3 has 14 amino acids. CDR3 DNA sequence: TGTGCCAGCAGCCCCCTCCACGGGGAAAACATTCAGTACTTC. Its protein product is CASSPLHGENIQYF.